The 26 T cell receptor beta chains below all came from one sample that was sequenced in a study of T cell repertoires in cytomegalovirus infection. What these receptors recognize is not known. TCRdb itself ran the reads through MiXCR, one entry per CDR3 protein. This table holds approximately 910,000 distinct CDR3 sequences, roughly 30% found once. Sample: cultured CD8+ T cells from PBMCs, taken from culture after CMV antigen stimulation. The receptors come from a human donor in good health (CMV status not recorded). Some clones in this sample may be carry-over from other donors' samples.

About this clonotype: A read error may be the cause here, since a much bigger clone is one base away. The chain couples TRBV12-3 or TRBV12-4 to TRBJ1-6; D unresolved. The CDR3 runs 16 residues. CDR3: CASSSLTSSYNSPIHF. DNA of the CDR3: TGTGCCAGCAGTAGCTTAACTAGCTCCTATAATTCACCCATCCACTTT.

In its sample, this clonotype was seen a few times. The gene calls are TRBV12-3 or TRBV12-4 and TRBJ2-1, with 9 bases that match TRBD2. The V segment lost 2 bases and the J segment 5 bases; nucleotides outside the gene matches: 10. This CDR3 comprises 17 residues. This CDR3 is CASSLTSGLTLDNEQFF. The DNA for the CDR3 is TGTGCCAGCAGTTTAACTAGCGGGCTCACCTTGGACAATGAGCAGTTCTTC.

The V gene is TRBV12-3 or TRBV12-4, the J gene TRBJ1-6; D is unclear. The CDR3 is made up of 13 amino acids. Trimming pared 0 bases from V and 10 bases from J, leaving 7 bases between. DNA for the CDR3: TGTGCCAGCAGTTTAGCGCTAGGGTCACCCCTCCACTTT. This translates into CASSLALGSPLHF.

This clonotype was seen a handful of times. Relative to the germline gene, one junction end is altered; a read error may explain this. V gene TRBV7-6 combines with J gene TRBJ2-2; D is possibly TRBD2 (5 bases). Germline CDR1 is SGHVS and CDR2 is FNYEAQ. The CDR3 extends over 15 amino acids. The CDR3 DNA reads as TGTGTCAGCAGCTTAGTCGCTGAGGGTTCCGGGGAGCTGTTTTTT. Protein: CVSSLVAEGSGELFF.

Many counts were recorded for this clonotype. The rearrangement joins TRBV7-2 to TRBJ1-3, with D possibly TRBD1 on 6 matching bases. Trimming shortened V by 1 base and J by 0 bases, and 16 bases separated the two germline ends. The CDR3 totals 18 residues. Germline CDR1 is SGHTA and CDR2 is FQGNSA. The CDR3 region has the DNA TGTGCCAGCAGCTTAGTGATGGGGGGCCCCACCTCTGGAAACACCATATATTTT. This translates into CASSLVMGGPTSGNTIYF.

This clonotype was detected only a few times. This chain links TRBV14 with TRBJ2-3, with 9 bases lining up with TRBD2. The ends lost 6 bases at V and 6 bases at J; junction bases unmatched: 4. This CDR3 spans 13 amino acids. Looked up from germline, CDR1 is SGHDN and CDR2 is FVKESK. The CDR3 region has the DNA TGTGCCAGCAGGGAGCGGGGGGAGGATACGCAGTATTTT. Protein: CASRERGEDTQYF.

This rearrangement joins TRBV29-1 to TRBJ2-1; the D is unclear. V was trimmed by 3 bases and J by 4 bases, leaving 16 bases between them. CDR1 SQVTM and CDR2 ANQGSEA come from the germline V gene. The CDR3 is 15 amino acids. The CDR3 DNA follows: TGCAGCGTTGAGGGTGCAGGTCATTTATACAATGAGCAGTTCTTC. The encoded protein is CSVEGAGHLYNEQFF.

In this sample, this clonotype turned up many times. The chain has TRBV4-1 and TRBJ1-1, with D possibly being TRBD1 (6 bases). Trimming removed 5 bases from V and 1 base from J, with 8 bases in between. In germline, CDR1 is MGHRA, CDR2 YSYEKL. The CDR3 consists of 13 residues. The CDR3 region has the DNA TGCGCCAGCAGCACGGGACAGAACACTGAAGCTTTCTTT. It codes for CASSTGQNTEAFF.

V and J are TRBV6-2 or TRBV6-3 and TRBJ2-7; D ambiguous. From germline, CDR1 is MNHEY and CDR2 SVGEGT. CDR3 length: 11 residues. V was clipped by 5 bases and J by 6 bases, with 8 bases between them. CDR3: CASSASFEQYF. The CDR3 DNA follows: TGTGCCAGCAGTGCCTCGTTCGAGCAGTACTTC.

This clonotype showed up just a few times. The chain's CDR3 is CASSQVDHRGYTF. The DNA of the CDR3 is TGCGCCAGCAGCCAAGTCGATCACCGGGGCTACACCTTC. The V call is TRBV4-1, the J call TRBJ1-2; D call uncertain. The germline gives CDR1 MGHRA, CDR2 YSYEKL. The CDR3 is 13 amino acids. V dropped 1 base and J dropped 8 bases, with 11 bases sitting between them.

V gene TRBV19 combines with J gene TRBJ1-2, with TRBD1 matching 9 bases. Per germline, CDR1 LNHDA and CDR2 SQIVND (reference sequence). After removal of 5 bases from V and 4 bases from J, the junction contained 5 bases not matched to a gene. The CDR3 spans 14 residues. This CDR3 is CASSWTGEAYGYTF. CDR3 sequence (DNA): TGTGCCAGTAGTTGGACAGGGGAGGCCTATGGCTACACCTTC.

This chain joins TRBV4-1 and TRBJ1-1; D remains ambiguous. The length of the CDR3 is 13 residues. V dropped 0 bases and J dropped 8 bases, with 10 bases sitting between them. The germline CDR1 and CDR2 sequences are MGHRA and YSYEKL. The CDR3 nucleotides read TGCGCCAGCAGCCAAGATGCGGCCAGGGAAGCTTTCTTT. Residues: CASSQDAAREAFF.

The CDR3 spells CASSPKIGGGAYNEQFF. In DNA, the CDR3 is TGTGCCAGCAGTCCTAAGATTGGCGGGGGGGCATACAATGAGCAGTTCTTC. The gene calls are TRBV2 and TRBJ2-1; 9 nucleotides match TRBD2. The germline V gene encodes CDR1 SNHLY and CDR2 FYNNEI. V lost 5 bases to trimming and J lost 4 bases; unmatched junction nucleotides: 12. The CDR3 totals 17 residues. Combining the CDR3 with reference TRBV2 and TRBJ2-1 gives the whole variable domain EPEVTQTPSHQVTQMGQEVILRCVPISNHLYFYWYRQILGQKVEFLVSFYNNEISEKSEIFDDQFSVERPDGSNFTLKIRSTKLEDSAMYFCASSPKIGGGAYNEQFFGPGTRLTVL.

V gene TRBV5-1 combines with J gene TRBJ1-1; maybe TRBD1 (5 bases). V was pared by 0 bases and J by 3 bases, with 18 bases between. Germline CDR1 reads SGHRS; CDR2 reads YFSETQ. The length of the CDR3 is 17 residues. In DNA form, the CDR3 reads TGCGCCAGCAGCTTGGATGGGGCAGAGGGATGGGACACTGAAGCTTTCTTT. Protein: CASSLDGAEGWDTEAFF.

V is TRBV27 and J is TRBJ2-3; D gene uncertain. The CDR3 covers 16 residues. Germline-derived CDR1 and CDR2 are MNHEY and SMNVEV (reference sequence). Trimming cost V 4 bases and J 2 bases, with 16 bases left between them. The CDR3 region has the DNA TGTGCCAGCAGTTCCCAGGACGGTCCCCACACAGATACGCAGTATTTT. This sequence encodes CASSSQDGPHTDTQYF.

By proportion, this clonotype is medium-sized. The chain employs TRBV27 and TRBJ2-3; D not resolved. This CDR3 is built from 11 residues. From germline, CDR1 is MNHEY and CDR2 SMNVEV (reference sequence). V lost 6 bases, J lost 4 bases, and 5 bases lay in between. The CDR3 DNA sequence: TGTGCCAGCAGCTTAGCAGATACGCAGTATTTT. Protein: CASSLADTQYF.

A few counts support this clonotype. The genes are TRBV6-2 or TRBV6-3 and TRBJ2-1, with a possible D match to TRBD2 (6 bases). Germline V gene data show CDR1 as MNHEY and CDR2 as SVGEGT. The V end lost 0 bases, the J end lost 10 bases, and 10 bases lay between the germline ends. The CDR3 has 13 residues. This chain's CDR3 is CASSYSRAGEQFF. The CDR3 DNA follows: TGTGCCAGCAGTTACTCGCGGGCGGGAGAGCAGTTCTTC.

The table lists this clonotype with many counts. The chain is built from TRBV7-9 and TRBJ2-1; 15 nucleotides agree with TRBD2. This CDR3 contains 18 residues. V trimming: 5 bases; J trimming: 5 bases; junction bases outside the gene matches: 10. Germline V gives CDR1 SEHNR, CDR2 FQNEAQ (reference sequence). CDR3 sequence: CASSPYGLAGGPHNEQFF. CDR3 DNA sequence: TGTGCCAGCAGCCCATACGGACTAGCGGGGGGGCCGCACAATGAGCAGTTCTTC.

This clonotype was recorded a few times. The chain combines TRBV6-2 or TRBV6-3 with TRBJ1-1; 8 bases map to TRBD1. Germline trimming cut 4 bases from V and 4 bases from J; bases unmatched to any gene: 5. The CDR3 length is 14 residues. The germline V gene has CDR1 MNHEY and CDR2 SVGEGT. CDR3 residues: CASSSDRDGTEAFF. DNA of the CDR3: TGTGCCAGCAGTTCGGACAGGGACGGCACTGAAGCTTTCTTT.

The rearrangement joins TRBV19 to TRBJ1-1; D unclear. Deletions cut 3 bases from V and 2 bases from J, with 7 bases between. The CDR3 extends over 13 amino acids. Germline loops: CDR1 LNHDA, CDR2 SQIVND (reference sequence). The CDR3 DNA is TGTGCCAGTAGTATTACAACAAACACTGAAGCTTTCTTT. This codes for CASSITTNTEAFF.

This clonotype was counted a few times. The rearrangement uses TRBV15 and TRBJ2-7, with TRBD1 identical over 10 bases. J gave up 1 base and V 4 bases, and 7 bases lay outside the gene matches. CDR3 length: 16 residues. CDR1 and CDR2 (germline): LNHNV, YYDKDF (reference sequence). CDR3 bases: TGTGCCACCAGCAATCTGGACAGGGGGTCTTCCTACGAGCAGTACGTC. Its protein product is CATSNLDRGSSYEQYV.

This clonotype has just a few counts. This sequence joins TRBV19 and TRBJ2-1; D gene unclear. The CDR3 has 15 residues. V was pared by 4 bases and J by 0 bases, with 10 bases between. CDR1 and CDR2 from the germline V gene are LNHDA and SQIVND (reference sequence). Here the CDR3 DNA reads TGTGCCAGTAGTAGGTCCACGGGCTCCTACAATGAGCAGTTCTTC. Translated: CASSRSTGSYNEQFF.

This clonotype was detected only a few times. The CDR3 nucleotides read TGTGCCAGCAGTGGTCGGACCCAGTACTTC. This codes for CASSGRTQYF. V usage is TRBV6-1 and J usage is TRBJ2-5; D gene ambiguous. The CDR3 has 10 residues. Germline V CDR1 and CDR2: MNHNS, SASEGT. Trimming pared 4 bases from V and 7 bases from J, leaving 4 bases between.

This rearrangement joins TRBV10-2 to TRBJ2-5; D might be TRBD1 (6 bases). Germline assignment: CDR1 WSHSY and CDR2 SAAADI. The CDR3 contains 12 residues. Trimming took 6 bases from V and 4 from J, leaving 9 bases between them. CDR3 loop: CASRQGTETQYF. The CDR3 DNA reads as TGCGCCAGCAGACAGGGAACAGAGACCCAGTACTTC.

The V and J genes are TRBV7-4 and TRBJ2-1; 11 bases fit TRBD2. The CDR3 length is 15 residues. The germline CDR1 and CDR2 sequences are SGHVT and SQSDAQ. The trim removed 5 bases at V and 7 bases at J, leaving 7 bases unmatched. The CDR3 DNA follows: TGTGCCAGCAGCGCACTAGCGGGGGTTCGGAATGAGCAGTTCTTC. Translating gives CASSALAGVRNEQFF.

The chain joins TRBV2 to TRBJ2-1; D may be TRBD2 (5 bases). Deletions cut 8 bases from V and 10 bases from J, with 15 bases between. CDR3 size: 12 residues. Germline values: CDR1 SNHLY, CDR2 FYNNEI. CDR3 amino acids: CASLSGFHEQFF. The CDR3 region has the DNA TGTGCCAGCTTATCGGGGTTTCACGAGCAGTTCTTC.